Sequencing of this T cell receptor (beta chain) was carried out in a study of response to subunit inactivated influenza vaccine. TCRdb ran MiXCR on the RT-PCR reads and lists one entry per CDR3 protein. The table lists approximately 680,000 distinct CDR3 sequences, around 16% of them singletons. This clonotype has more than one count but fewer than ten. Its antigen is unidentified. Study-level results: The authors offered the suggestion that each seasonal influenza vaccination recruits few new T cells.

V lost 8 bases and J lost 2; bases outside the gene matches: 10. Germline assignment: CDR1 MNHNS and CDR2 SASEGT. The CDR3 covers 15 residues. Sequenced material: PBMCs from blood, taken approximately 12 days after vaccination. The receptor's source is a man aged 50 or older who received an inactivated influenza vaccine. The V and J genes are TRBV6-1 and TRBJ2-7; 9 positions agree with TRBD2. CDR3 region: CASSSGITVAYEQYF. The CDR3 bases are TGTGCCAGCTCTAGCGGGATTACCGTAGCCTACGAGCAGTACTTC.